Reported below is one T cell receptor beta chain. Trimming at V came to 1 base and at J to 4 bases, leaving 2 bases not matched to a gene. This CDR3 contains 14 residues. Germline-derived CDR1 and CDR2 are SGHTA and FQGNSA. Authors' analysis steps: By means of reference gene primer amplification, nucleated cell counts were estimated. TCRdb's table, derived via immunoSEQ multiplex PCR, lists solely in-frame clones and lacks some. The V and J calls and the clone size are those of that table, but D and trimming were determined from the DNA. Among roughly 66,000 clones, 80% to 85% were seen once, and the ten largest hold around 4.4%. These data are taken from a study of blood T cell repertoires in COVID-19. The wider study: Samples representing acute and convalescent COVID-19 were sourced from the United States, Italy and Spain. The analysed material was cDNA or gDNA that came from T cells, B-cell-depleted T cells, or PBMCs.

The source material was peripheral blood. The chain links TRBV7-2 to TRBJ2-7, with 9 nucleotides matching TRBD2. This receptor was obtained from a woman aged 60-75 years with acute or convalescent COVID-19. This CDR3 reads CASSLVLAGYEQYF. The CDR3 DNA reads as TGTGCCAGCAGCTTAGTCCTAGCGGGATACGAGCAGTACTTC.